The 6 T cell receptor beta chains below come from one sample, sequenced in a study of metastatic and nonmetastatic thyroid tumors (dated by TCRdb to the early 2020s). No treatment had been received by any patient before thyroid surgery. The library came from PCR. The sample was run on an Illumina HiSeq 4000. TCRdb cleaned the public reads at Q25 with fastp, built clones with MiXCR and kept in-frame beta chains. In all, the sample holds 45,000 to 60,000 clones, and about a sixth of those were seen once. The ten biggest clones cover 2.5% to 3.5% of the sample. Sequenced sample: blood. The receptors were gathered from a female donor with papillary thyroid cancer or a benign thyroid nodule (not recorded which). Some clones in this sample may be carry-over from other donors' samples.

This clone showed up many times. The gene calls are TRBV5-4 and TRBJ2-7, with 8 bases aligning to TRBD2. This CDR3 region has 15 residues. The V and J ends lost 4 bases and 1 base, in that order; junction bases with no gene match: 7. Germline assignment: CDR1 SGHNT and CDR2 YYREEE (reference sequence). The CDR3 region is CASSPTAGGSYEQYF. Here the CDR3 DNA reads TGTGCCAGCAGCCCGACGGCGGGGGGATCCTACGAGCAGTACTTC.

The chain uses TRBV30 and TRBJ2-1; D perhaps matches TRBD1 (6 bases). This CDR3 has 15 amino acids. The V gene's germline CDR1 is GTSNPN and CDR2 SVGIG (reference sequence). The ends were cut back, 3 bases at V and 7 bases at J, with 19 bases in the middle. The CDR3 region has the DNA TGTGCCTGGAGCGCCGGGACACTGGCTCAGAATGAGCAGTTCTTC. Translation: CAWSAGTLAQNEQFF. Based on the CDR3 plus reference TRBV30 and TRBJ2-1, the full variable domain is SQTIHQWPATLVQPVGSPLSLECTVEGTSNPNLYWYRQAAGRGLQLLFYSVGIGQISSEVPQNLSASRPQDRQFILSSKKLLLSDSGFYLCAWSAGTLAQNEQFFGPGTRLTVL.

In its sample, this clone was seen a few times. This chain connects TRBV28 to TRBJ2-7; possible D gene TRBD2, 5 bases. The CDR3 spans 16 residues. Germline lookup yields CDR1 MDHEN and CDR2 SYDVKM. Trimming cost V 8 bases and J 5 bases, with 25 bases left between them. CDR3 nucleotide sequence: TGTGCCAGCGCCTGGACTCCAGCTCAGTCTAATGACGAGCAGTACTTC. Its protein product is CASAWTPAQSNDEQYF.

Sample share makes this clone medium-sized. V and J are TRBV28 and TRBJ2-7; D is uncertain. Looked up from germline, CDR1 is MDHEN and CDR2 is SYDVKM. V lost 5 bases, J lost 7 bases, and 15 bases lay in between. This CDR3 comprises 13 residues. The CDR3, as DNA: TGTGCCAGCAGTCCCAACCCCCGTTGGGAGCAGTACTTC. Its translation: CASSPNPRWEQYF. The full variable domain, with the rest looked up from reference TRBV28 and TRBJ2-7, is DVKVTQSSRYLVKRTGEKVFLECVQDMDHENMFWYRQDPGLGLRLIYFSYDVKMKEKGDIPEGYSVSREKKERFSLILESASTNQTSMYLCASSPNPRWEQYFGPGTRLTVT.

This clone was detected many times. The chain is built from TRBV5-1 and TRBJ2-1; D tentatively fits TRBD1 or TRBD2 (5 bases each). Germline V gene data show CDR1 as SGHRS and CDR2 as YFSETQ. Trimming stripped 3 bases from V and 5 bases from J, with 12 bases between. The CDR3 runs to 14 residues. The CDR3 coding sequence is TGCGCCAGCAGCTACATGCAGGGAGACAATGAGCAGTTCTTC. As protein: CASSYMQGDNEQFF.

A remark on this clone: Sequence at one end of the junction differs from germline and may be a read error. The V call is TRBV11-2, the J call TRBJ2-7, with D unclear. The CDR3 is made up of 12 amino acids. CDR1 SGHAT and CDR2 FQNNGV come from the germline V gene. CDR3 in amino acids: CATSLSPYEQYF. The CDR3 coding sequence is TGTGCCACCAGCTTATCCCCGTACGAGCAGTACTTC.